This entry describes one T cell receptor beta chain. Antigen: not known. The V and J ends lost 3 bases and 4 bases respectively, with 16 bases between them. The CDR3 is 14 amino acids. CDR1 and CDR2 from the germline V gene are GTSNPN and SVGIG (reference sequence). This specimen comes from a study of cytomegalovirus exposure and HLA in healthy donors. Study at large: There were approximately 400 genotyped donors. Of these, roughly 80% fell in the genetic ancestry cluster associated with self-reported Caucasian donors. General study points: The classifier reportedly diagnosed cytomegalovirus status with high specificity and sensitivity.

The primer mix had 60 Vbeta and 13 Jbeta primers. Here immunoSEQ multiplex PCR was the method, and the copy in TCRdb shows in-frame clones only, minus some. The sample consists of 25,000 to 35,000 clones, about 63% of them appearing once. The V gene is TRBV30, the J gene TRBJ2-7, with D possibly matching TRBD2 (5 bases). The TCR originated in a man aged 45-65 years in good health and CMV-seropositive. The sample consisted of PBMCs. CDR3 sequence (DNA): TGTGCCTGGAGGGAATGGGGAGAGGCTTACGAGCAGTACTTC. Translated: CAWREWGEAYEQYF.